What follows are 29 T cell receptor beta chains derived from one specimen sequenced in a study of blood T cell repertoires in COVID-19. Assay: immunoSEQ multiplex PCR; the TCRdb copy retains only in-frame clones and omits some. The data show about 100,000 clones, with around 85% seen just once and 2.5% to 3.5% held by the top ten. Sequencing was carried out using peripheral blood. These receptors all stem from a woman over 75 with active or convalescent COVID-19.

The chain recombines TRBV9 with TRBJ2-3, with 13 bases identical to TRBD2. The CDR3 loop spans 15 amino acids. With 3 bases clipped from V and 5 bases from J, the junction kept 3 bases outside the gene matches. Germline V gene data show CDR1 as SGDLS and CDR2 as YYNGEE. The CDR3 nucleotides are TGTGCCAGCAGCGGGGGACTAGCGGGGATAGATACGCAGTATTTT. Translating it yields CASSGGLAGIDTQYF.

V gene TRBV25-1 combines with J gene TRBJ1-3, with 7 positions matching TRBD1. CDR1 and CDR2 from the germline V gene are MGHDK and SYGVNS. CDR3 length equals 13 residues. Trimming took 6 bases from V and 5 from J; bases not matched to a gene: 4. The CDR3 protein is CASRDRVRNTIYF. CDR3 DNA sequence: TGTGCCAGCAGAGACAGGGTGAGAAACACCATATATTTT.

CDR3 loop: CASSRGFGYGYTF. DNA for the CDR3: TGTGCCAGCAGCCGGGGATTCGGCTATGGCTACACCTTC. The rearrangement links TRBV6-4 to TRBJ1-2; no clear D gene. V lost 6 bases and J lost 4, with 12 bases in between. The CDR3 covers 13 residues. Germline-derived CDR1 and CDR2 are MRHNA and SNTAGT.

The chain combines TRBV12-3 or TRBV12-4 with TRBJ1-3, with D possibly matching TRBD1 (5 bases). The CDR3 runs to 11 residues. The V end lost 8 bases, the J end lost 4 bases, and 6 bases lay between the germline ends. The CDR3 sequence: CASPGGNTIYF. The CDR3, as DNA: TGTGCCAGCCCAGGGGGAAACACCATATATTTT.

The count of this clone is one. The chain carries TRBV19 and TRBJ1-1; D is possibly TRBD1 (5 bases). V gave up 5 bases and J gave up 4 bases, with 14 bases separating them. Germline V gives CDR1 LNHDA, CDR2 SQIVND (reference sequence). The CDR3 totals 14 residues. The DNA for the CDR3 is TGTGCCAGTAGTCTAGGGGAGCGGGGCACTGAAGCTTTCTTT. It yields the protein CASSLGERGTEAFF. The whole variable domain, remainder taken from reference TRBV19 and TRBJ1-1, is DGGITQSPKYLFRKEGQNVTLSCEQNLNHDAMYWYRQDPGQGLRLIYYSQIVNDFQKGDIAEGYSVSREKKESFPLTVTSAQKNPTAFYLCASSLGERGTEAFFGQGTRLTVV.

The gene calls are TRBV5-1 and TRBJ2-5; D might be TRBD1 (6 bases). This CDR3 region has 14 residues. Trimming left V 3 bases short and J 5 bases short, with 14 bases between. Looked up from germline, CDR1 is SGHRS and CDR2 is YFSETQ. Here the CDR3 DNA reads TGCGCCAGCAGCTCCAGGGGACCATTCGAGACCCAGTACTTC. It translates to CASSSRGPFETQYF.

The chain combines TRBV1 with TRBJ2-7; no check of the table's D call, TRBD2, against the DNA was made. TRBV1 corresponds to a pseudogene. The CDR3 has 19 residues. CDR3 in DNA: TGCACCAGCAGCCAGGCCCCTAGCGGGAACTCAACTCGATACTACGAGCAGTACTTC. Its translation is CTSSQAPSGNSTRYYEQYF.

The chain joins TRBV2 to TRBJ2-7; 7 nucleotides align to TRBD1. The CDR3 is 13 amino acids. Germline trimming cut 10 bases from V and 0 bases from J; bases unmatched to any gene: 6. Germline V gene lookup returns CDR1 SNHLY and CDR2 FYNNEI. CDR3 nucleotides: TGTGCCACCACAGGGGATCTCTCCTACGAGCAGTACTTC. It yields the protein CATTGDLSYEQYF.

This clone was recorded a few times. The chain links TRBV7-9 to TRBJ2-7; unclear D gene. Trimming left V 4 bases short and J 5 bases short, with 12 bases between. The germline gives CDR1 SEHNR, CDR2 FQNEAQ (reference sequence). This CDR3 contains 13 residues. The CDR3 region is CASSSTTGDEQYF. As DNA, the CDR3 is TGTGCCAGCAGCTCAACCACGGGTGACGAGCAGTACTTC.

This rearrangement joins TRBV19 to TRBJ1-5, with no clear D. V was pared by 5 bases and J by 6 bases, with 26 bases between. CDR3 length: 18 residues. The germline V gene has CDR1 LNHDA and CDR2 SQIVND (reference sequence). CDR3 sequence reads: CASSPRGIGDIAGQPQHF. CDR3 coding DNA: TGTGCCAGTAGTCCTCGGGGTATCGGAGACATAGCTGGTCAGCCCCAGCATTTT.

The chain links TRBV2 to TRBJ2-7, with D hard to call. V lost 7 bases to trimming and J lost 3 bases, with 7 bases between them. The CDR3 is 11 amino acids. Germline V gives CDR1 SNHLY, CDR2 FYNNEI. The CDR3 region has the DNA TGTGCCAGCATGGCAGGCTACGAGCAGTACTTC. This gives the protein CASMAGYEQYF.

CDR3 nucleotides: TGTGCCAGTAGTAACCCGGGACTAGCGAGGTACAATGAGCAGTTCTTC. Translating gives CASSNPGLARYNEQFF. The rearrangement uses TRBV19 and TRBJ2-1; 10 bases agree with TRBD2. V lost 4 bases to trimming and J lost 4 bases; unmatched junction nucleotides: 7. The germline CDR1 and CDR2 sequences are LNHDA and SQIVND (reference sequence). CDR3 length: 16 amino acids.

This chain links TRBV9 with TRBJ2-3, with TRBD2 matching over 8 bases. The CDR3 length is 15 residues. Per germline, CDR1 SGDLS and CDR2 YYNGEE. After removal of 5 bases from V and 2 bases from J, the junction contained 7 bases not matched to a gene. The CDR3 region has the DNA TGTGCCAGCAGTAGGGCGGGGGGCTCCACAGATACGCAGTATTTT. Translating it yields CASSRAGGSTDTQYF.

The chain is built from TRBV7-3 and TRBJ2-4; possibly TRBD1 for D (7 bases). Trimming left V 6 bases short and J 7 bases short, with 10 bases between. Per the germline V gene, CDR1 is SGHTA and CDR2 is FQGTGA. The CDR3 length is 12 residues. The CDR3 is CASSPGGNIQYF. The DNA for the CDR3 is TGTGCCAGCAGTCCAGGGGGGAACATTCAGTACTTC.

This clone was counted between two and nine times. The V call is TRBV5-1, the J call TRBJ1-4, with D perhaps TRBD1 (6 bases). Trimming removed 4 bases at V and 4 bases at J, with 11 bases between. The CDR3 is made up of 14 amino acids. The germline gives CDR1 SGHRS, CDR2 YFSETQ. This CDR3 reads CASSVTGGNEKLFF. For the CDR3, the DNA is TGCGCCAGCAGCGTGACAGGTGGTAATGAAAAACTGTTTTTT.

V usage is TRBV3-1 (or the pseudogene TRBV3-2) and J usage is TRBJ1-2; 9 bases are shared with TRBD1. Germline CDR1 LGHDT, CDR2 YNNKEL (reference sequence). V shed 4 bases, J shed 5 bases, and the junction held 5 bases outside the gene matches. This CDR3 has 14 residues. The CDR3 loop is CASSLQGAGYGYTF. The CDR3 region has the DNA TGTGCCAGCAGCCTACAGGGGGCGGGATATGGCTACACCTTC.

The CDR3 region is CASSVGQGRPTNEKLFF. The CDR3 DNA reads TGTGCCAGCAGCGTTGGCCAGGGGAGACCAACTAATGAAAAACTGTTTTTT. This rearrangement joins TRBV9 to TRBJ1-4; D may be TRBD1 (6 bases). Germline V gene data show CDR1 as SGDLS and CDR2 as YYNGEE. Trimming took 2 bases from V and 0 from J, leaving 14 bases between them. The length of the CDR3 is 17 residues.

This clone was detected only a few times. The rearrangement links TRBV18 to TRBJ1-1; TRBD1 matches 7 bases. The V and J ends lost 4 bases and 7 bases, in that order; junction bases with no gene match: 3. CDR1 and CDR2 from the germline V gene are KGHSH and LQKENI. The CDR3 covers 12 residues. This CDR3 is CASSRQGLEAFF. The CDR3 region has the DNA TGTGCCAGCTCACGACAGGGCCTTGAAGCTTTCTTT.

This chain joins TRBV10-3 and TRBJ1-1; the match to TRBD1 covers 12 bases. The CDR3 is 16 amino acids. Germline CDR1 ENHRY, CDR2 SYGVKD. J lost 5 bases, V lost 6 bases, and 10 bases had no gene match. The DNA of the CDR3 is TGTGCCATCAGCGGTCCGGGACAGGGGGCAGGGACTGAAGCTTTCTTT. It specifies CAISGPGQGAGTEAFF.

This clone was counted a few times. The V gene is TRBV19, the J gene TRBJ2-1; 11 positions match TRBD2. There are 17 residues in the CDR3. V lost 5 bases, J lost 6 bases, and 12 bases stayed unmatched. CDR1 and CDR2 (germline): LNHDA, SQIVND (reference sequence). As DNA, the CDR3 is TGTGCCAGTAGTTTTTTAGCGGGGGGGCCTTTACGCAATGAGCAGTTCTTC. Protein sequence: CASSFLAGGPLRNEQFF.

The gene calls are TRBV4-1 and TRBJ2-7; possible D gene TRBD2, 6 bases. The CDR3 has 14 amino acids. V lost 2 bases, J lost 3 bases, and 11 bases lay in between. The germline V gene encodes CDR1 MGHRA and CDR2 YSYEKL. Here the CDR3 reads CASSQQGLGYEQYF. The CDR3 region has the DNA TGCGCCAGCAGCCAACAGGGACTGGGCTACGAGCAGTACTTC.

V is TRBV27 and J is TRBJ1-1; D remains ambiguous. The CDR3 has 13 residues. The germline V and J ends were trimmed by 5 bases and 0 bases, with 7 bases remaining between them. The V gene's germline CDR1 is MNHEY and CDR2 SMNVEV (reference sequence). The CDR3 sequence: CASSQFMNTEAFF. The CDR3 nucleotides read TGTGCCAGCAGTCAGTTTATGAACACTGAAGCTTTCTTT.

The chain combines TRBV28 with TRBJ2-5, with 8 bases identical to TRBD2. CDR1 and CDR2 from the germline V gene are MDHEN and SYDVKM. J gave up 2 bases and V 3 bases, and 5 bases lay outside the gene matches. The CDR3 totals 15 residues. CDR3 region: CASSFPGTRQETQYF. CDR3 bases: TGTGCCAGCAGTTTCCCCGGGACTAGACAAGAGACCCAGTACTTC.

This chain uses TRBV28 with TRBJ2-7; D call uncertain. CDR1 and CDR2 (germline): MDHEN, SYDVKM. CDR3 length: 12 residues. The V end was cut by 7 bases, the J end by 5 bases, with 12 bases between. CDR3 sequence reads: CASISNKDEQYF. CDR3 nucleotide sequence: TGTGCCAGCATCTCGAACAAAGACGAGCAGTACTTC.

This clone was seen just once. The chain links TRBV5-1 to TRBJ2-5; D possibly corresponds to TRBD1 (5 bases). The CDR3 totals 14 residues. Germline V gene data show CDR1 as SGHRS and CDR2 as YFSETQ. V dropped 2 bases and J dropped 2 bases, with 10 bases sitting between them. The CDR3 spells CASSFRAQQETQYF. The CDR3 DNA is TGCGCCAGCAGCTTCAGGGCGCAGCAAGAGACCCAGTACTTC.

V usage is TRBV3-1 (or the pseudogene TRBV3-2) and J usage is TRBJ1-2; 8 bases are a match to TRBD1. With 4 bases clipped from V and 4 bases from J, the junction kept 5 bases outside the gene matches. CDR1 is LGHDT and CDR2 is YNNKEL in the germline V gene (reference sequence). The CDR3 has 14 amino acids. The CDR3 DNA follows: TGTGCCAGCAGCCGAAACAGGGGGAGCTATGGCTACACCTTC. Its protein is CASSRNRGSYGYTF.

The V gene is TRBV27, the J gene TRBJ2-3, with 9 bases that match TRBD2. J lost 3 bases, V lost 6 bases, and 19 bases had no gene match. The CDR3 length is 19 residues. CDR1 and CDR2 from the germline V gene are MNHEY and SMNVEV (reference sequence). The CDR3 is CASRNRGLGLAISTDTQYF. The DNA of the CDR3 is TGTGCCAGCAGGAACAGGGGCTTAGGACTAGCGATTTCGACAGATACGCAGTATTTT.

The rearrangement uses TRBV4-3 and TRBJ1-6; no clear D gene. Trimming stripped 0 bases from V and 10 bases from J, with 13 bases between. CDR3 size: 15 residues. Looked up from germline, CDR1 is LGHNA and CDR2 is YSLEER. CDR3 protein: CASSQEPGFASPLHF. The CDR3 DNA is TGCGCCAGCAGCCAAGAACCCGGGTTTGCATCACCCCTCCACTTT.

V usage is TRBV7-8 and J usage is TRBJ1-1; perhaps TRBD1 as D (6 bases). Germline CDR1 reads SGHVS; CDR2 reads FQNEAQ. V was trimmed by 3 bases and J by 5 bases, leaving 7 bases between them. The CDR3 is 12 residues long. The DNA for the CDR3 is TGTGCCAGCAGCTTCCAGGGGACTGAAGCTTTCTTT. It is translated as CASSFQGTEAFF.